This T cell receptor (beta chain) was documented in a study of cytomegalovirus exposure and HLA in healthy donors. Findings of the study overall: Using the classifier, cytomegalovirus status was reportedly diagnosed with high specificity and sensitivity. CMV antigen specificity of three CMV-associated chains was confirmed in vitro.

Measured with immunoSEQ multiplex PCR; TCRdb has only the in-frame clones, and not every one. Of 50,000 to 65,000 clones detected, about 96% appear once; the ten largest clones hold under 1.5%. A note on this clone: Its cognate antigen is unknown.

The study drew the donors from its 120-subject validation cohort, separate from the approximately 670-subject first cohort. The germline gives CDR1 MGHRA, CDR2 YSYEKL. After removal of 4 bases from V and 8 bases from J, the junction contained 8 bases not matched to a gene. The CDR3 totals 14 residues. The chain is built from TRBV4-1 and TRBJ1-2; 9 bases map to TRBD1. The origin of this receptor is a woman under 30 in good health and CMV-seronegative. The specimen sequenced was PBMCs. Here the CDR3 reads CASSPEGQGRGYTF. CDR3 coding DNA: TGCGCCAGCAGCCCAGAGGGACAGGGACGGGGCTACACCTTC.